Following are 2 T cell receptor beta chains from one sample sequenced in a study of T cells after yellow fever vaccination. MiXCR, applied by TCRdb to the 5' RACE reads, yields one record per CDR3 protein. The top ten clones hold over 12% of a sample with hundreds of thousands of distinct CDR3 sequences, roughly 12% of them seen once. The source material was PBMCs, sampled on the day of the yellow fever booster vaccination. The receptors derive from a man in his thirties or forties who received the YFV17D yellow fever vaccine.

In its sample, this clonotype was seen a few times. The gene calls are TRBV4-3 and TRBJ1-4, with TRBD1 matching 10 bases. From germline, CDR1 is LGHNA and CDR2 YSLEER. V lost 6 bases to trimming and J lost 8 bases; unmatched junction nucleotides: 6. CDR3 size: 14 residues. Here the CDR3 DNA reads TGCGCCAGCAGTCGACTGACAGGGGGCGAAAAACTGTTTTTT. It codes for CASSRLTGGEKLFF.

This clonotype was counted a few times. The CDR3 nucleotides are TGTGCCAGCAGGACCGGGGGGCTAGCGGGAAGAGAGCAGTTCTTC. Its translation is CASRTGGLAGREQFF. The genes are TRBV12-3 or TRBV12-4 and TRBJ2-1, with TRBD2 matching 9 bases. The CDR3 runs 15 residues. With V trimmed by 6 bases and J by 10 bases, 13 bases remained unmatched.